This TCR beta chain was observed in a study of cytomegalovirus exposure and HLA in healthy donors. General study results and limits: Later genetic work tied a missense DCLRE1C variant to beta-chain V and J trimming. Sequencing depth across donors, presence/absence analyses assumed, was roughly uniform. TCR beta chains associated with HLA were, in a later analysis, more clonally expanded than equally common others. Reports described diagnosis of cytomegalovirus status by the classifier as highly specific and sensitive.

PCR was performed using 60 Vbeta and 13 Jbeta primers. Libraries were prepared by immunoSEQ multiplex PCR; TCRdb keeps only in-frame clonotypes and omits some of them. The sample holds under 200,000 clones, approximately 86% seen once. This clone was observed a few times. Its antigen is unidentified. CDR3 length equals 12 residues. CDR1 is KGHSH, CDR2 LQKENI, per germline. The germline V and J ends were trimmed by 2 bases and 3 bases, with 5 bases remaining between them. Sequenced material: PBMCs. The rearrangement links TRBV18 to TRBJ2-7; D ambiguous. The receptor's source is a woman in her twenties or thirties in good health and CMV-seronegative. CDR3 protein: CASSPASYEQYF. In DNA, the CDR3 is TGTGCCAGCTCACCAGCTAGCTACGAGCAGTACTTC.